This T cell receptor beta chain was recovered during a study of T-cell memory formation after mild COVID-19. Overall study: Largely, TCR clusters stayed within a single donor.

Points from the study as a whole: Cross-reactive memory appears to have joined, as suggested by some responding clones showing up in pre-infection memory. The CD4+ clones that contracted clustered mainly within CM and EM, and the CD8+ clones concentrated in EMRA.

This clonotype was recorded a few times. Its antigen is unidentified. This CDR3 is 15 amino acids long. The germline CDR1 and CDR2 sequences are MGHDK and SYGVNS. V lost 6 bases and J lost 2, with 16 bases in between. The TCR alpha and TCR beta cDNA libraries, bearing sample barcodes and UMIs, were generated by 5'RACE using constant-segment primers. TCRdb called the 5' RACE reads again in MiXCR, with one record for every CDR3 protein. Altogether about 140,000 distinct CDR3 sequences are present, 5.5% to 7% being singletons, with the ten largest covering roughly 2.1%. Material for sequencing was PBMCs or a T cell subset sorted from them (not recorded which). V usage is TRBV25-1 and J usage is TRBJ1-2; no clear D. The TCR comes from an adult woman who had mild COVID-19 (a few samples of this study predate the infection). Cell type and time point are not known. Here the CDR3 DNA reads TGTGCCAGCAGCATCAGTGGAGTTAGAAACTATGGCTACACCTTC. The encoded protein is CASSISGVRNYGYTF.